The rows below give T cell receptor beta chains drawn from one sample of a study of response to subunit inactivated influenza vaccine. TCRdb reprocessed the RT-PCR reads via MiXCR and lists one record per CDR3 protein. The table has roughly 550,000 distinct CDR3 sequences, around a quarter seen once; the top ten hold approximately 3%. These data were likewise used in another study, on T cells expressing NK-cell markers.

Sequenced here: CD4+ T cells sorted from PBMCs, sampled approximately 12 days after vaccination. Receptors were obtained from a man aged 50 or older who received an inactivated influenza vaccine. CDR3s include the opening cysteine and the closing phenylalanine or tryptophan. D genes are given only for firm matches. Clone size is stated in some rows and not others, as once, few, many or a class when expanded.

D: -
J: TRBJ2-7
size: -
V: TRBV9
DNA: TGTGCCAGCAGCCCACTTGGGGGGGCCACCTCCTATGACGAGCAGTACTTC
CDR3: CASSPLGGATSYDEQYF

D: -
J: TRBJ2-5
size: -
V: TRBV12-3/TRBV12-4
DNA: TGTGCCAGCAGCCGGTTACAAGAGACCCAGTACTTC
CDR3: CASSRLQETQYF

D: -
J: TRBJ1-4
size: few
V: TRBV6-2/TRBV6-3
DNA: TGTGCCAGCAGTCCCGATGGAAGAGGGGAAAAACTGTTTTTT
CDR3: CASSPDGRGEKLFF

D: -
J: TRBJ1-1
size: few
V: TRBV29-1
DNA: TGCAGCGTCACTCACCGGGTCCAAACCACTGAAGCTTTCTTT
CDR3: CSVTHRVQTTEAFF

D: -
J: TRBJ1-1
size: -
V: TRBV19
DNA: TGTGCCAGTAGTACCGCGGGTAGCATGAACACTGAAGCTTTCTTT
CDR3: CASSTAGSMNTEAFF

D: TRBD2
J: TRBJ2-3
size: few
V: TRBV6-1
DNA: TGTGCCAGCCGAGGACTAGCGAGGGGCACGCAGTATTTT
CDR3: CASRGLARGTQYF

D: -
J: TRBJ2-7
size: once
V: TRBV28
DNA: TGTGCCAGCACCCCCATGGGATTCTCCTACGAGCAGTACTTC
CDR3: CASTPMGFSYEQYF

D: -
J: TRBJ1-1
size: few
V: TRBV12-3/TRBV12-4
DNA: TGTGCCAGCAGCCACACCGGGGGGGGCCGTTACACTGAAGCTTTCTTT
CDR3: CASSHTGGGRYTEAFF

D: -
J: TRBJ1-1
size: few
V: TRBV5-6
DNA: TGTGCCAGCCACCTCGGTGGCAACGCTTTCTTT
CDR3: CASHLGGNAFF

D: -
J: TRBJ1-1
size: -
V: TRBV20-1
DNA: TGCAGTGCTTTTCAGGCGGGGATTGACACTGAAGCTTTCTTT
CDR3: CSAFQAGIDTEAFF

D: -
J: TRBJ2-2
size: few
V: TRBV4-3
DNA: TGCGCCAGCAGCCAAGCGGAGAACACCGGGGAGCTGTTTTTT
CDR3: CASSQAENTGELFF

D: -
J: TRBJ2-5
size: -
V: TRBV6-5
DNA: TGTGCCAGCAGTTACCCGGCGGTGGGCCAAGAGACCCAGTACTTC
CDR3: CASSYPAVGQETQYF

D: TRBD2
J: TRBJ2-1
size: -
V: TRBV5-1
DNA: TGCGCCAGCAGCCTGTCCGCGGGAGGGGGCTACAATGAGCAGTTCTTC
CDR3: CASSLSAGGGYNEQFF

D: -
J: TRBJ2-2
size: few
V: TRBV18
DNA: TGTGCCAGCTCACCACTCGTGGGGAACACCGGGGAGCTGTTTTTT
CDR3: CASSPLVGNTGELFF

D: -
J: TRBJ1-1
size: -
V: TRBV7-9
DNA: TGTGCCAGCAGCTTATCATATGGGGTGGACACTGAAGCTTTCTTT
CDR3: CASSLSYGVDTEAFF

D: -
J: TRBJ1-3
size: -
V: TRBV14
DNA: TGTGCCAGCAGCCAAGGCCATCGCTCTGGAAACACCATATATTTT
CDR3: CASSQGHRSGNTIYF

D: -
J: TRBJ1-1
size: many
V: TRBV7-2
DNA: TGTGCCAGCAGCCTAGGACCGGTGGGGAACACTGAAGCTTTCTTT
CDR3: CASSLGPVGNTEAFF

D: -
J: TRBJ2-7
size: few
V: TRBV5-5
DNA: TGTGCCAGCAGCTTTGCCGGACTGGACTACGAGCAGTACTTC
CDR3: CASSFAGLDYEQYF

D: -
J: TRBJ1-1
size: -
V: TRBV12-3/TRBV12-4
DNA: TGTGCCAGCGGACAAGCGACAGAAGCTTTCTTT
CDR3: CASGQATEAFF

D: -
J: TRBJ2-2
size: few
V: TRBV5-1
DNA: TGCGCCAGCAGCTACATGGGCCAGAACACCGGGGAGCTGTTTTTT
CDR3: CASSYMGQNTGELFF

D: -
J: TRBJ2-7
size: few
V: TRBV5-1
DNA: TGCGCCAGCAGCTTGGGGGCTACGGCGCACGAGCAGTACTTC
CDR3: CASSLGATAHEQYF

D: -
J: TRBJ2-1
size: few
V: TRBV11-2
DNA: TGTGCCAGCAGCCCTTTAGTGGACAATGAGCAGTTCTTC
CDR3: CASSPLVDNEQFF